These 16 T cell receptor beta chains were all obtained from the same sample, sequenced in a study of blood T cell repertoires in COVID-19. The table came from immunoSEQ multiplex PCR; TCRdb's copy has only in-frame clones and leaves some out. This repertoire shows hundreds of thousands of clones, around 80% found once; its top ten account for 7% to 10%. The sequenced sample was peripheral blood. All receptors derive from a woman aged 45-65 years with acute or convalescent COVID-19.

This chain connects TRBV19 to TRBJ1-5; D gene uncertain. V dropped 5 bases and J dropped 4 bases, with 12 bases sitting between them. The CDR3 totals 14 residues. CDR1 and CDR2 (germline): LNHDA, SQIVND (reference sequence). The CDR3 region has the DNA TGTGCCAGTAGTCCCCGACTGAGTAATCAGCCCCAGCATTTT. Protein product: CASSPRLSNQPQHF.

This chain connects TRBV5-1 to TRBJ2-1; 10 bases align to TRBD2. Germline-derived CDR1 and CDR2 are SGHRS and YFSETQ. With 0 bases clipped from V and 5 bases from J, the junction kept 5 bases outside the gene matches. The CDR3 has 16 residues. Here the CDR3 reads CASSLGGLATNNEQFF. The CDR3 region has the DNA TGCGCCAGCAGCTTGGGGGGACTAGCGACTAACAATGAGCAGTTCTTC. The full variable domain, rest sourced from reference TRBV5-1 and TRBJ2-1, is KAGVTQTPRYLIKTRGQQVTLSCSPISGHRSVSWYQQTPGQGLQFLFEYFSETQRNKGNFPGRFSGRQFSNSRSEMNVSTLELGDSALYLCASSLGGLATNNEQFFGPGTRLTVL.

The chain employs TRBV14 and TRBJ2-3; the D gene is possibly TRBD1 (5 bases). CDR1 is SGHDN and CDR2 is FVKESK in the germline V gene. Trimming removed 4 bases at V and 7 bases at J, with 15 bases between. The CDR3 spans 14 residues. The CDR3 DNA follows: TGTGCCAGCAGCCCGACAGACCGCCTAAATACGCAGTATTTT. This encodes CASSPTDRLNTQYF.

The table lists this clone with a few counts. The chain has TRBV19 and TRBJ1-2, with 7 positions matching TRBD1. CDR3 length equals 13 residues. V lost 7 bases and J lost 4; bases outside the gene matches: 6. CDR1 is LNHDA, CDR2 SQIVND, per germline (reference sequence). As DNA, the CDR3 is TGTGCCAGTAACGACAGGGCGCGCTATGGCTACACCTTC. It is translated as CASNDRARYGYTF.

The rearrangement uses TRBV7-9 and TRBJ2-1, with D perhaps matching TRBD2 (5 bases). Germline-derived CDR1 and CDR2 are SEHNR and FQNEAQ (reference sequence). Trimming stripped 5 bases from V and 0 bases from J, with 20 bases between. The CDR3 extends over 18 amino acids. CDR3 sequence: CASSPLDAGLSSYNEQFF. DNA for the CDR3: TGTGCCAGCAGCCCTCTCGACGCAGGACTGAGCTCCTACAATGAGCAGTTCTTC.

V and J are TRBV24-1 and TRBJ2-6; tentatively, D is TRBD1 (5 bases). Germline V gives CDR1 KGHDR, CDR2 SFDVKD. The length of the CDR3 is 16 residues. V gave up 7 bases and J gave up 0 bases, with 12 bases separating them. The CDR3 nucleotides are TGTGCCACCAGGGGGCAGGAGAGCTCTGGGGCCAACGTCCTGACTTTC. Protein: CATRGQESSGANVLTF.

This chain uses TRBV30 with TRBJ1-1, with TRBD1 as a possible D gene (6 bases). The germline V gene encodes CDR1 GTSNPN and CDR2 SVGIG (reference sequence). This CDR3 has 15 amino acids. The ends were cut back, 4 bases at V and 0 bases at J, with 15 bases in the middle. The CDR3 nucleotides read TGTGCCTGGACCCTAGCGGGGGGCCTGAACACTGAAGCTTTCTTT. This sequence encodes CAWTLAGGLNTEAFF.

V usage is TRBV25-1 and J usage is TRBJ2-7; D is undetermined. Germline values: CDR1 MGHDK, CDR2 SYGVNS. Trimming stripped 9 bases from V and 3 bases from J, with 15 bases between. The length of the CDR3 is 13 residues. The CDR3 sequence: CASRRALNYEQYF. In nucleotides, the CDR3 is TGTGCCAGTCGGAGAGCTCTCAACTACGAGCAGTACTTC.

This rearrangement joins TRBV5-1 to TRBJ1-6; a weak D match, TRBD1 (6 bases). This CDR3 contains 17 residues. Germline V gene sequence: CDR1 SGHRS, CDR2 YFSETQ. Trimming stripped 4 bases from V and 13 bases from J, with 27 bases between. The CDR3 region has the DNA TGCGCCAGCAGCCCCTTGGACCCGGGACACGGAGGTGTTCCCCTCCACTTT. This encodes CASSPLDPGHGGVPLHF.

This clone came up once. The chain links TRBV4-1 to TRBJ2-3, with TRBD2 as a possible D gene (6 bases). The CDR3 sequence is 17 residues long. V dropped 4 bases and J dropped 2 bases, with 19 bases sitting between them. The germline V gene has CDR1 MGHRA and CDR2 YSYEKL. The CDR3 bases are TGCGCCAGCAGCCCGGGAGTCCCTATGGATTCCACAGATACGCAGTATTTT. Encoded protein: CASSPGVPMDSTDTQYF.

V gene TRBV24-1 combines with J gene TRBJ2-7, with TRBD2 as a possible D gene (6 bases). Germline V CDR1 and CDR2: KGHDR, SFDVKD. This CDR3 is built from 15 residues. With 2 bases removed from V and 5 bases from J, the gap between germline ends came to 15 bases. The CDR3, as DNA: TGTGCCACCAGTGATTCAGGCGGAGGGGCCAACGAGCAGTACTTC. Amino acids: CATSDSGGGANEQYF.

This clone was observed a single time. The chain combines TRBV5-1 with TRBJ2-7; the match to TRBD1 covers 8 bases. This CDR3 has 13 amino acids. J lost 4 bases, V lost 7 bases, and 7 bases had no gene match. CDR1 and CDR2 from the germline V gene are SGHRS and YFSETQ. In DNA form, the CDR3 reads TGCGCCAGCCGCCGGACAGGGAATTACGAGCAGTACTTC. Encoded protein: CASRRTGNYEQYF.

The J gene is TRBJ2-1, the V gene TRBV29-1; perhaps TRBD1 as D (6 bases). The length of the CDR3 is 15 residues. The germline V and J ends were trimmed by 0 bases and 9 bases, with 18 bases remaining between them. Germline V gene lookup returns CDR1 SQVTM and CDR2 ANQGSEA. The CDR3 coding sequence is TGCAGCGTTGAAGACCCCGTGGGGGCGAAAGGTGAGCAGTTCTTC. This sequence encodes CSVEDPVGAKGEQFF.

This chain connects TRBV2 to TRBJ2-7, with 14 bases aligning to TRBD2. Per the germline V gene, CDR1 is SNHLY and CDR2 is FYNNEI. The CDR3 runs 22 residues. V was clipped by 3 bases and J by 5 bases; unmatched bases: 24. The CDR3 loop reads CASSDGGVVVGTSGSLGDEQYF. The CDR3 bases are TGTGCCAGCAGTGATGGCGGCGTCGTCGTCGGGACTAGCGGGAGCCTGGGGGACGAGCAGTACTTC.

The CDR3 protein is CASRLAGEDTQYF. The CDR3 DNA sequence: TGTGCCAGTAGGCTAGCGGGGGAAGATACGCAGTATTTT. This chain links TRBV19 with TRBJ2-3; 10 bases fit TRBD2. V lost 6 bases to trimming and J lost 5 bases; unmatched junction nucleotides: 2. Germline V gene lookup returns CDR1 LNHDA and CDR2 SQIVND (reference sequence). The CDR3 extends over 13 amino acids.

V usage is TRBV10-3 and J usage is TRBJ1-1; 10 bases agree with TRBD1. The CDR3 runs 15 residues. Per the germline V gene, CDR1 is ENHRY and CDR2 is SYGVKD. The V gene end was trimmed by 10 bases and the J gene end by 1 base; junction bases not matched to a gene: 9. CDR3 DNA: TGTGCCACCATGGGACAGGGGAAAAGGAACACTGAAGCTTTCTTT. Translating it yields CATMGQGKRNTEAFF.